Reported below is one T cell receptor (beta chain). As yet, its antigen is unknown. This entry belongs to a study of radiotherapy plus CTLA-4 blockade in lung cancer. Study-level information: Of the patients, roughly 20% showed objective responses and roughly 31% attained disease control.

This CDR3 is 16 amino acids long. Germline lookup yields CDR1 LNHDA and CDR2 SQIVND (reference sequence). The junction had 5 bases not matched to a gene; V was cut back by 2 bases and J by 2 bases. TCRdb keeps only in-frame clones here, not all; method: immunoSEQ multiplex PCR. The table has some 110,000 clones, approximately 77% seen once. Study observations and caveats: Reports state that early shifts in blood T cell clones, with interferon-beta, best predicted response. After treatment with radiotherapy plus ipilimumab, TCR clones that came from the tumor expanded in blood.

Chemo-refractory metastatic non-small-cell lung cancer patients received focal radiation with ipilimumab CTLA-4 blockade. The sample was peripheral blood, taken from a patient treated with radiotherapy plus ipilimumab. The sequence was collected from a human donor with non-small cell lung cancer that progressed on radiotherapy plus ipilimumab. Some clones in this sample may be carry-over from other donors' samples. V gene TRBV19 combines with J gene TRBJ1-5; TRBD1 aligns across 8 bases. The CDR3: CASSIFRGQGNQPQHF. The CDR3 DNA is TGTGCCAGTAGTATATTTAGGGGACAGGGCAATCAGCCCCAGCATTTT.